Below are 15 T cell receptor beta chains sequenced from a single sample in a study of T cells in Graves' hyperthyroidism and ophthalmopathy. TCR beta CDR3 regions were amplified from RNA. A first-round RT-PCR of the TCR CDR3 used the HTBI primer set. TCRdb itself ran the multiplex PCR reads through MiXCR, one entry per CDR3 protein. The profile covers a few hundred thousand distinct CDR3 sequences, with 14% appearing a single time and about 15% taken by the ten largest. Sequenced sample: blood. These TCRs come from a woman aged 40 to 55 with Graves' hyperthyroidism.

Ten or more counts support this clonotype. V is TRBV12-3 or TRBV12-4 and J is TRBJ2-7; 11 bases line up with TRBD1. V lost 6 bases to trimming and J lost 4 bases; unmatched junction nucleotides: 5. CDR3 length: 14 amino acids. The CDR3 sequence: CASSLGTGGYEQYF. The CDR3 DNA reads as TGTGCCAGCAGCTTGGGGACAGGGGGTTACGAGCAGTACTTC.

This clonotype was recorded a few times. The gene calls are TRBV10-3 and TRBJ2-1; 10 bases match TRBD1. The germline CDR1 and CDR2 sequences are ENHRY and SYGVKD. The CDR3 extends over 17 amino acids. Germline trimming cut 0 bases from V and 6 bases from J; bases unmatched to any gene: 8. CDR3 coding DNA: TGTGCCATCAGTGAGTCCATTGGGACAGGGGCGGGCAATGAGCAGTTCTTC. Its protein is CAISESIGTGAGNEQFF.

This sequence joins TRBV15 and TRBJ2-7, with 7 bases aligning to TRBD1. The V gene's germline CDR1 is LNHNV and CDR2 YYDKDF (reference sequence). This CDR3 is 14 amino acids long. Germline trimming cut 6 bases from V and 0 bases from J; bases unmatched to any gene: 5. This CDR3 reads CATRRDSSSYEQYF. As DNA, the CDR3 is TGTGCCACCAGGAGGGACAGCAGCTCCTACGAGCAGTACTTC. Complete variable domain (other parts from reference TRBV15 and TRBJ2-7): DAMVIQNPRYQVTQFGKPVTLSCSQTLNHNVMYWYQQKSSQAPKLLFHYYDKDFNNEADTPDNFQSRRPNTSFCFLDIRSPGLGDTAMYLCATRRDSSSYEQYFGPGTRLTVT.

In its sample, this clonotype was seen many times. V gene TRBV9 combines with J gene TRBJ2-3; TRBD2 is a possible D gene (5 bases). There are 15 residues in the CDR3. The V end was cut by 0 bases, the J end by 2 bases, with 10 bases between. Per the germline V gene, CDR1 is SGDLS and CDR2 is YYNGEE. CDR3 in DNA: TGTGCCAGCAGCGTAGCGGCTAGCTTCACAGATACGCAGTATTTT. It translates to CASSVAASFTDTQYF.

This clonotype was observed many times. The J gene is TRBJ2-7, the V gene TRBV5-1; no clear D gene. The CDR3 is made up of 12 amino acids. Trimming took off 4 bases at V and 3 bases at J, with 8 bases between the two ends. CDR1 SGHRS and CDR2 YFSETQ come from the germline V gene. This CDR3 reads CASSPESYEQYF. The CDR3 nucleotides read TGCGCCAGCAGCCCGGAGAGCTACGAGCAGTACTTC.

Only a few counts were recorded for this clonotype. V usage is TRBV5-6 and J usage is TRBJ2-2; D might be TRBD1 (5 bases). This CDR3 comprises 15 residues. Trimming removed 4 bases at V and 0 bases at J, with 10 bases between. Germline V CDR1 and CDR2: SGHDT, YYEEEE. DNA of the CDR3: TGTGCCAGCAGCGGTAAGGGGCCGAACACCGGGGAGCTGTTTTTT. It encodes CASSGKGPNTGELFF.

This clonotype was recorded a few times. The CDR3 nucleotides are TGTGCCAGCAGCTTCAGGGGGCGACTCTACGAGCAGTACTTC. It translates to CASSFRGRLYEQYF. The chain uses TRBV5-5 and TRBJ2-7; 8 positions agree with TRBD1. V shed 2 bases and J 3 bases; nucleotides not matched to a gene: 4. Germline-derived CDR1 and CDR2 are SGHKS and YYEKEE (reference sequence). The CDR3 spans 14 residues.

In this sample, this clonotype turned up many times. The chain has TRBV19 and TRBJ1-6; unclear D gene. V lost 6 bases and J lost 5, with 11 bases in between. CDR3 length equals 14 residues. Per germline, CDR1 LNHDA and CDR2 SQIVND (reference sequence). As DNA, the CDR3 is TGTGCCAGTAGGAAGACTCCGGATAATTCACCCCTCCACTTT. It translates to CASRKTPDNSPLHF.

The gene calls are TRBV7-3 and TRBJ2-3; 9 nucleotides align to TRBD2. The V gene's germline CDR1 is SGHTA and CDR2 FQGTGA. The CDR3 consists of 14 residues. The V gene end was trimmed by 1 base and the J gene end by 5 bases; junction bases not matched to a gene: 1. The CDR3 loop reads CASSLRAGGDTQYF. For the CDR3, the DNA is TGTGCCAGCAGCTTAAGAGCGGGAGGAGATACGCAGTATTTT.

This clonotype was counted a few times. V usage is TRBV5-6 and J usage is TRBJ2-1; D gene unclear. The CDR3 has 15 amino acids. Between the trimmed V and J ends, which lost 0 bases and 0 bases, there was a span of 7 bases. Per germline, CDR1 SGHDT and CDR2 YYEEEE. CDR3 region: CASSLVGDSYNEQFF. In DNA, the CDR3 is TGTGCCAGCAGCTTGGTAGGAGACTCCTACAATGAGCAGTTCTTC.

V usage is TRBV28 and J usage is TRBJ2-3; D is unclear. CDR3 length: 15 residues. V was cut by 8 bases and J by 2 bases, with 17 bases left in between. From germline, CDR1 is MDHEN and CDR2 SYDVKM. CDR3 amino acids: CASLPPRGYTDTQYF. The CDR3 DNA follows: TGTGCCAGCCTACCCCCTCGCGGATACACAGATACGCAGTATTTT.

This clonotype showed up just a few times. The CDR3 loop reads CASSLKAGYEQYF. The CDR3 DNA sequence: TGTGCCAGCAGCTTAAAGGCGGGCTACGAGCAGTACTTC. The J gene is TRBJ2-7, the V gene TRBV7-3; a possible D gene is TRBD2 (5 bases). Germline CDR1 reads SGHTA; CDR2 reads FQGTGA. V dropped 1 base and J dropped 3 bases, with 7 bases sitting between them. The CDR3 spans 13 residues. Filled out from reference TRBV7-3 and TRBJ2-7, the complete variable domain reads GAGVSQTPSNKVTEKGKYVELRCDPISGHTALYWYRQSLGQGPEFLIYFQGTGAADDSGLPNDRFFAVRPEGSVSTLKIQRTERGDSAVYLCASSLKAGYEQYFGPGTRLTVT.

This clonotype was recorded at least ten times. The chain uses TRBV20-1 and TRBJ2-1; 7 bases align to TRBD2. The CDR3 runs to 17 residues. Trimming at V came to 0 bases and at J to 6 bases, leaving 14 bases not matched to a gene. In germline, CDR1 is DFQATT, CDR2 SNEGSKA (reference sequence). The CDR3 reads CSARDQQRGTTVNEQFF. The CDR3 nucleotides are TGCAGTGCTAGAGATCAGCAACGCGGGACTACTGTCAATGAGCAGTTCTTC.

This clonotype was seen many times. The chain is built from TRBV20-1 and TRBJ2-7; 7 bases fit TRBD1. The length of the CDR3 is 13 residues. Germline values: CDR1 DFQATT, CDR2 SNEGSKA (reference sequence). V gave up 5 bases and J gave up 2 bases; unmatched junction bases: 6. CDR3 region: CSALGQATYEQYF. CDR3 nucleotide sequence: TGCAGTGCTCTTGGACAGGCCACCTACGAGCAGTACTTC.

This clonotype was seen a few times. The CDR3 region is CASTKGAQGANVLTF. CDR3 sequence (DNA): TGTGCCAGTACCAAGGGGGCGCAGGGGGCCAACGTCCTGACTTTC. The chain carries TRBV19 and TRBJ2-6; 7 bases are a match to TRBD1. Losses at the gene ends were 7 bases for V and 4 bases for J; bases not matched to a gene: 7. Germline V gives CDR1 LNHDA, CDR2 SQIVND (reference sequence). There are 15 residues in the CDR3.